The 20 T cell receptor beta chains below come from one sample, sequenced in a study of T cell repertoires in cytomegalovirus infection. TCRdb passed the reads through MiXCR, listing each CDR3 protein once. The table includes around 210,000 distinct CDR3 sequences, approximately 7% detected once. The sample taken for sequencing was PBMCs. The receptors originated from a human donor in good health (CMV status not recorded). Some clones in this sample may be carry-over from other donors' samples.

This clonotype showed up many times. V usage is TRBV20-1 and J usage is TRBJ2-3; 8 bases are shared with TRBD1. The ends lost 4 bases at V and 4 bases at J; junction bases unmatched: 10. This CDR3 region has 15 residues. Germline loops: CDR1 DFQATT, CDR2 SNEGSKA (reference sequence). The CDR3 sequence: CSAKNLGQGADTQYF. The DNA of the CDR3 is TGCAGTGCTAAAAACCTCGGACAGGGCGCAGATACGCAGTATTTT.

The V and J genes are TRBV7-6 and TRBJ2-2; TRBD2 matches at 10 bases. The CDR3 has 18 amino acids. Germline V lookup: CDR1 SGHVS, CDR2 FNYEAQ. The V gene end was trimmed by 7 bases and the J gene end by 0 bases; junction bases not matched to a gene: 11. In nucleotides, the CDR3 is TGTGCCAGCACCCCCCTCGTCCTAGCGGGGGCGAACACCGGGGAGCTGTTTTTT. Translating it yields CASTPLVLAGANTGELFF. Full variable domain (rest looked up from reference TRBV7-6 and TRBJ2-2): GAGVSQSPRYKVTKRGQDVALRCDPISGHVSLYWYRQALGQGPEFLTYFNYEAQQDKSGLPNDRFSAERPEGSISTLTIQRTEQRDSAMYRCASTPLVLAGANTGELFFGEGSRLTVL.

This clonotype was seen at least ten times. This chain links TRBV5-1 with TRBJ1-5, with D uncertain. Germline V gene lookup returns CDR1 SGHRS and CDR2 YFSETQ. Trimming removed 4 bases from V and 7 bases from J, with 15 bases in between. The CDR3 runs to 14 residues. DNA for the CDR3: TGCGCCAGCAGCGACCGGGCCGGGGAACAGCCCCAGCATTTT. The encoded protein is CASSDRAGEQPQHF.

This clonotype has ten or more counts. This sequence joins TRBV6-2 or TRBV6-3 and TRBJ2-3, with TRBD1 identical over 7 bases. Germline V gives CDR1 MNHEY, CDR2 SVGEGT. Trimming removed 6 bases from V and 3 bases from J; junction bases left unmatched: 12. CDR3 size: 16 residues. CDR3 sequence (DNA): TGTGCCAGCAGAAGCGACCTCAGGGGGAGAACAGATACGCAGTATTTT. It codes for CASRSDLRGRTDTQYF.

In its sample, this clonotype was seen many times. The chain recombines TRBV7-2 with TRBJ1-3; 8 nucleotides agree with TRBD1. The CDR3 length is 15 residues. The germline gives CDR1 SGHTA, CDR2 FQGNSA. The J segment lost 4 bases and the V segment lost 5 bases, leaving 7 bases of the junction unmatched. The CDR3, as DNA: TGTGCCAGCAGCCGTCAAACAGGGGGAGGAAACACCATATATTTT. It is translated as CASSRQTGGGNTIYF.

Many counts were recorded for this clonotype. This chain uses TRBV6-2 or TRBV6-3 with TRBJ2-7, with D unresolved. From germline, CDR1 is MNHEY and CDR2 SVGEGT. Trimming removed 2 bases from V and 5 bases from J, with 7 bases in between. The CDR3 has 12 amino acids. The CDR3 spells CASSYPENEQYF. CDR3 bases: TGTGCCAGCAGTTACCCAGAGAACGAGCAGTACTTC.

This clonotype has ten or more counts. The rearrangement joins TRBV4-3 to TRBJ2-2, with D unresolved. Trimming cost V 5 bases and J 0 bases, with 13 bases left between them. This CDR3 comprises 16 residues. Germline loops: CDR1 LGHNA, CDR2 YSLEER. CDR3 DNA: TGCGCCAGCAGCTCTACAGTCCCCTCGAACACCGGGGAGCTGTTTTTT. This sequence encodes CASSSTVPSNTGELFF.

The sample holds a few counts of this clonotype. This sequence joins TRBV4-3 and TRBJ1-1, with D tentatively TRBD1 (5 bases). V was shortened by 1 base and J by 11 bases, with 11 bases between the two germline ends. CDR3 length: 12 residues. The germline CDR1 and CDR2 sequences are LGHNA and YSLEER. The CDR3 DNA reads TGCGCCAGCAGCCAAGGGGGGGGAGAGGCTTTCTTT. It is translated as CASSQGGGEAFF.

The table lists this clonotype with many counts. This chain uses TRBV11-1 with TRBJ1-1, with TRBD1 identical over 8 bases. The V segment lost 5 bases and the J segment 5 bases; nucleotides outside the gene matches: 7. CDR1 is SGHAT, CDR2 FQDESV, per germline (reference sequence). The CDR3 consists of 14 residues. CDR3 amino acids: CASSATGVYTEAFF. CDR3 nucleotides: TGTGCCAGCAGCGCGACAGGGGTTTATACTGAAGCTTTCTTT.

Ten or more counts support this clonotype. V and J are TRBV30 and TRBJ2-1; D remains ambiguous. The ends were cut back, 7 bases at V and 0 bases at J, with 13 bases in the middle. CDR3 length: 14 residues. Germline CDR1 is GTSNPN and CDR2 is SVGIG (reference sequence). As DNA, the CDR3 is TGTGCCTTTATGGACCAAAGCTCCTACAATGAGCAGTTCTTC. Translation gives CAFMDQSSYNEQFF.

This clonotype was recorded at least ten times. The CDR3 DNA follows: TGTGCCAGCAGCGTCGGACAGGGCTTGGGAAGCGACGAGCAGTACTTC. It codes for CASSVGQGLGSDEQYF. The chain has TRBV7-6 and TRBJ2-7, with 8 positions matching TRBD1. The CDR3 is made up of 16 amino acids. V lost 5 bases, J lost 5 bases, and 14 bases stayed unmatched. Germline V gene data show CDR1 as SGHVS and CDR2 as FNYEAQ.

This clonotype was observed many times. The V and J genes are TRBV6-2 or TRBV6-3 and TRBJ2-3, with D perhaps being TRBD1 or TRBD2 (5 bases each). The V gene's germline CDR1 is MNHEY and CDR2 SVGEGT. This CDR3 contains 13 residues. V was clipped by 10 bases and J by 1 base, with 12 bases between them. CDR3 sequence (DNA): TGTGCCACTGGCTGGGGACGCACAGATACGCAGTATTTT. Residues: CATGWGRTDTQYF.

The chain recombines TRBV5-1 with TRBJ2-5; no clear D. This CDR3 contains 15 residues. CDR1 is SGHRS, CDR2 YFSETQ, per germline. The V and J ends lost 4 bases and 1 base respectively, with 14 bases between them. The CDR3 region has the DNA TGCGCCAGCAGCGCCGTTGGACGGCTCCAAGAGACCCAGTACTTC. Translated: CASSAVGRLQETQYF. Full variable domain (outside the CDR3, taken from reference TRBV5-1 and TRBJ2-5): KAGVTQTPRYLIKTRGQQVTLSCSPISGHRSVSWYQQTPGQGLQFLFEYFSETQRNKGNFPGRFSGRQFSNSRSEMNVSTLELGDSALYLCASSAVGRLQETQYFGPGTRLLVL.

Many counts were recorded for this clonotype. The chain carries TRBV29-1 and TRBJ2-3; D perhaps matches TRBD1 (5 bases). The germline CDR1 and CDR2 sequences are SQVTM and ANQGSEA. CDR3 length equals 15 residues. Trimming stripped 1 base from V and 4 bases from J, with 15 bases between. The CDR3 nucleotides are TGCAGCGTTGAAGGCGCTGGGGCGAGCGCAGATACGCAGTATTTT. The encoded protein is CSVEGAGASADTQYF.

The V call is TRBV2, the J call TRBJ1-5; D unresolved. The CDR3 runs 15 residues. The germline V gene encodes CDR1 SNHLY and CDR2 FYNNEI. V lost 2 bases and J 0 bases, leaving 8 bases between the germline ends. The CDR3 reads CASSERAASNQPQHF. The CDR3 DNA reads TGTGCCAGCAGTGAACGGGCGGCTAGCAATCAGCCCCAGCATTTT.

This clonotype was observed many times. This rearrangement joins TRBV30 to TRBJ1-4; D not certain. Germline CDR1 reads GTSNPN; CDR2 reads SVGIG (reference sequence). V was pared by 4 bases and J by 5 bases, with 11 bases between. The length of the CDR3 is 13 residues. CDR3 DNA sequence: TGTGCCTGGACCCCCCCGGCCAATGAAAAACTGTTTTTT. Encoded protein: CAWTPPANEKLFF.

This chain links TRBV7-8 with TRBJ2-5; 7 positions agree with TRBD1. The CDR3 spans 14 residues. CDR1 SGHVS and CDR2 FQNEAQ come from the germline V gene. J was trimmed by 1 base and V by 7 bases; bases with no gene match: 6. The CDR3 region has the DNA TGTGCCAGCATGAGGGGGCCCCCCCAAGAGACCCAGTACTTC. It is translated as CASMRGPPQETQYF. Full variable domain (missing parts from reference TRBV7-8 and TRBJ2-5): GAGVSQSPRYKVAKRGQDVALRCDPISGHVSLFWYQQALGQGPEFLTYFQNEAQLDKSGLPSDRFFAERPEGSVSTLKIQRTQQEDSAVYLCASMRGPPQETQYFGPGTRLLVL.

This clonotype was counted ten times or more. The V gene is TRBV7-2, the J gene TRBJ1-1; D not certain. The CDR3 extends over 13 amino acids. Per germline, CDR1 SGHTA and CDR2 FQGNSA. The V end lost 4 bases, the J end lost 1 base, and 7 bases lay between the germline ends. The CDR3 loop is CASSSQTNTEAFF. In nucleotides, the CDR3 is TGTGCCAGCAGCTCGCAGACGAACACTGAAGCTTTCTTT.

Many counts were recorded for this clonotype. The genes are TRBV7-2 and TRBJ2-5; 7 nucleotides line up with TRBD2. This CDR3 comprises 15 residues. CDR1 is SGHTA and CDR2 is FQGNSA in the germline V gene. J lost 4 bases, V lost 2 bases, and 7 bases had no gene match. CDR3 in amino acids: CASSLTPGRAETQYF. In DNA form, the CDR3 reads TGTGCCAGCAGCTTAACCCCAGGGAGGGCAGAGACCCAGTACTTC.

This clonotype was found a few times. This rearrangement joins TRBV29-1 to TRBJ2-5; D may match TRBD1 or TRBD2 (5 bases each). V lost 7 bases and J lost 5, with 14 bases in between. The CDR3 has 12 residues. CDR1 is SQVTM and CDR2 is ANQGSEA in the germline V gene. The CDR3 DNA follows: TGCAGCGCGGGGCATATCGAGGAGACCCAGTACTTC. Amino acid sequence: CSAGHIEETQYF.